These T cell receptor beta chains were read from a single sample in a study of T cell repertoires in ileal Crohn's disease. This table comes from immunoSEQ multiplex PCR, and its TCRdb copy is limited to in-frame clones, with some not included. The sample shows roughly 2,000 clones, roughly 60% of them seen only once. The material sequenced was ileal tissue. These receptors originate from an adult with Crohn's disease. Each CDR3 is given with its conserved first and last residue. D genes are given only for firm matches. The size field is filled for only some rows; it gives once, few, many or a size class.

v_gene	j_gene	d_gene	abundance	len	CDR3aa	CDR3nt
TRBV4-1	TRBJ1-1	-	-	12	CASSQGANWAFF	TGCGCCAGCAGCCAAGGGGCGAATTGGGCTTTCTTT
TRBV7-8	TRBJ2-7	-	-	12	CASSLVDYEQYF	TGTGCCAGCAGCTTAGTGGACTACGAGCAGTACTTC
TRBV5-1	TRBJ2-5	TRBD1	-	14	CASKRSGTGETQYF	TGCGCCAGCAAGAGATCCGGGACAGGGGAGACCCAGTACTTC
TRBV19	TRBJ2-2	TRBD1	-	15	CASSQQGTLTGELFF	TGTGCCAGTAGTCAACAGGGGACCCTCACCGGGGAGCTGTTTTTT
TRBV2	TRBJ1-5	-	-	15	CASSESGGSNQPQHF	TGTGCCAGCAGTGAAAGTGGCGGTAGCAATCAGCCCCAGCATTTT
TRBV7-6	TRBJ2-5	TRBD1	-	16	CASSFFLTGGAETQYF	TGTGCCAGCAGCTTTTTCTTGACAGGGGGTGCGGAGACCCAGTACTTC
TRBV11-3	TRBJ2-3	TRBD2	few	17	CASSSPRTSGRTDTQYF	TGTGCCAGCAGCTCGCCCCGAACTAGCGGGCGGACAGATACGCAGTATTTT
TRBV30	TRBJ1-3	-	-	13	CAWSPGSGNTIYF	TGTGCCTGGAGTCCAGGGTCTGGAAACACCATATATTTT
TRBV6-6	TRBJ2-4	TRBD1	once	14	CASKSGTVKNIQYF	TGTGCCAGCAAATCCGGGACAGTAAAAAACATTCAGTACTTC
TRBV29-1	TRBJ2-3	TRBD2	-	19	CSVEDPYTSGNASTDTQYF	TGCAGCGTTGAAGATCCCTATACTAGCGGGAACGCCAGCACAGATACGCAGTATTTT
TRBV7-2	TRBJ2-7	-	-	15	CASSLGGSWQGEQYF	TGTGCCAGCAGCTTAGGTGGAAGTTGGCAGGGCGAGCAGTACTTC
TRBV6-6	TRBJ1-5	-	-	13	CAETGGSNQPQHF	TGTGCCGAAACGGGAGGTAGCAATCAGCCCCAGCATTTT
TRBV28	TRBJ1-6	-	-	15	CASSLRGEGSSPLHF	TGTGCCAGCTCCCTTCGAGGGGAGGGTTCCTCACCCCTCCACTTT
TRBV28	TRBJ2-7	-	-	14	CASSLRGEAYEQYF	TGTGCCAGCAGTTTAAGAGGGGAGGCCTACGAGCAGTACTTC
TRBV25-1	TRBJ1-1	-	-	11	CASSGYSEAFF	TGTGCCAGCAGTGGCTACAGTGAAGCTTTCTTT
TRBV5-6	TRBJ2-6	TRBD1	-	17	CASSLGQGRSGANVLTF	TGTGCCAGCAGCTTGGGACAGGGGAGATCTGGGGCCAACGTCCTGACTTTC
TRBV5-6	TRBJ2-2	-	-	14	CASSLLPVTGELFF	TGTGCCAGCAGCTTGTTGCCGGTCACCGGGGAGCTGTTTTTT
TRBV11-3	TRBJ2-1	TRBD2	once	14	CASSLVAGAVEQFF	TGTGCCAGCAGCTTAGTAGCGGGAGCGGTTGAGCAGTTCTTC
TRBV19	TRBJ1-5	-	-	15	CASSIQGSLRQPQHF	TGTGCCAGTAGTATACAGGGGAGCTTACGACAGCCCCAGCATTTT
TRBV4-1	TRBJ1-6	TRBD1	-	16	CASSQDGTGGNSPLHF	TGCGCCAGCAGCCAAGATGGGACAGGGGGGAACTCACCCCTCCACTTT
TRBV14	TRBJ2-1	TRBD1	once	13	CASRDTGAVEQFF	TGTGCCAGCAGGGACACAGGGGCAGTTGAGCAGTTCTTC
TRBV2	TRBJ2-1	TRBD2	-	12	CASTPLGTTRFF	TGTGCCAGCACCCCCCTGGGGACTACTCGGTTCTTC
TRBV27	TRBJ2-1	TRBD1	-	15	CASSLLTGLHNEQFF	TGTGCCAGCAGTCTCCTGACAGGGTTACACAATGAGCAGTTCTTC
TRBV9	TRBJ2-1	TRBD2	-	19	CASSVGLAGGSWSYNEQFF	TGTGCCAGCAGCGTGGGACTAGCGGGAGGCAGTTGGTCCTACAATGAGCAGTTCTTC
TRBV2	TRBJ2-7	TRBD1	-	14	CASRGTDKTYEQYF	TGTGCCAGCAGGGGGACAGACAAAACCTACGAGCAGTACTTC
TRBV10-2	TRBJ1-1	-	-	13	CASSETGYTEAFF	TGCGCCAGCAGTGAAACAGGCTACACTGAAGCTTTCTTT
TRBV30	TRBJ1-4	-	few	14	CAWSVRQVNEKLFF	TGTGCCTGGAGTGTTCGCCAGGTCAATGAAAAACTGTTTTTT
TRBV2	TRBJ1-2	TRBD1	-	13	CASSAGTGVGYTF	TGTGCCAGCAGCGCCGGGACAGGGGTCGGCTACACCTTC
TRBV18	TRBJ1-1	-	-	14	CASSQLRENTEAFF	TGTGCCAGCTCACAGTTACGGGAGAACACTGAAGCTTTCTTT
TRBV10-3	TRBJ2-7	TRBD2	-	17	CAISEGTSGTFSYEQYF	TGTGCCATCAGTGAGGGGACTAGCGGGACTTTCTCCTACGAGCAGTACTTC
TRBV2	TRBJ2-1	TRBD1	few	14	CASSAGGANNEQFF	TGTGCCAGCAGTGCAGGGGGTGCGAACAATGAGCAGTTCTTC
TRBV6-1	TRBJ2-3	TRBD1	-	16	CASSERDRGWTDTQYF	TGTGCCAGCAGTGAGAGGGACAGGGGATGGACAGATACGCAGTATTTT
TRBV7-7	TRBJ2-5	-	-	12	CASSAYGETQYF	TGTGCTAGCAGCGCGTACGGGGAGACCCAGTACTTC
TRBV5-1	TRBJ2-3	-	few	14	CASSPARSTDTQYF	TGCGCCAGCAGCCCGGCTAGAAGCACAGATACGCAGTATTTT
TRBV29-1	TRBJ1-2	-	-	13	CSVAPDRNYGYTF	TGCAGCGTTGCCCCTGACAGGAACTATGGCTACACCTTC
TRBV6-1	TRBJ1-5	TRBD1	-	14	CASRGTGRNQPQHF	TGTGCCAGCAGGGGGACAGGGCGAAATCAGCCCCAGCATTTT
TRBV7-2	TRBJ1-2	TRBD1	large	15	CASSPRTGTHYGYTF	TGTGCCAGCAGCCCAAGGACAGGGACCCACTATGGCTACACCTTC
TRBV28	TRBJ1-2	-	-	14	CASSLSDRNYGYTF	TGTGCCAGCAGTTTATCGGACAGAAACTATGGCTACACCTTC
TRBV9	TRBJ2-7	TRBD2	-	14	CASSVDGRASEQYF	TGTGCCAGCAGCGTAGACGGGAGGGCTTCCGAGCAGTACTTC
TRBV30	TRBJ2-2	TRBD2	few	16	CAWSPLQRGKAGELFF	TGTGCCTGGAGTCCACTCCAGCGGGGGAAGGCCGGGGAGCTGTTTTTT
TRBV28	TRBJ2-3	TRBD1	few	14	CASQRGQITDTQYF	TGTGCCAGCCAAAGGGGGCAGATCACAGATACGCAGTATTTT